This TCR beta chain was sequenced for a study of blood T cells in healthy people across ages. Overall study findings and caveats: Higher diversity and more naive CD4+ cells were features of long-lived donors, compared to aged donors. Investigators treated diversity estimates from one million T cells as underestimates. TCR beta diversity tracked closely with naive T cell percentage.

Isolated per sample were at least 7 million PBMCs. Next came a second PCR, run for about 7 to 12 cycles, which used a sample-barcoded 5' primer along with a J-beta primer mix. TCRdb called the 5' RACE reads again in MiXCR, with one record for every CDR3 protein. The data show about 680,000 distinct CDR3 sequences, with approximately 50% seen just once and 30% to 40% held by the top ten. Germline V gene sequence: CDR1 SGHTA, CDR2 FQGNSA. This CDR3 has 16 amino acids. The V and J ends lost 5 bases and 2 bases respectively, with 18 bases between them. This clonotype showed up just a few times. Its antigen is still unknown.

The source of this sequence is a woman aged 55-70 years in good health. The sample comprised blood. The gene calls are TRBV7-2 and TRBJ1-2; perhaps TRBD1 as D (6 bases). CDR3 protein: CASSLYRDSRNYGYTF. The CDR3, as DNA: TGTGCCAGCAGCCTTTACAGGGATTCCCGAAACTATGGCTACACCTTC.